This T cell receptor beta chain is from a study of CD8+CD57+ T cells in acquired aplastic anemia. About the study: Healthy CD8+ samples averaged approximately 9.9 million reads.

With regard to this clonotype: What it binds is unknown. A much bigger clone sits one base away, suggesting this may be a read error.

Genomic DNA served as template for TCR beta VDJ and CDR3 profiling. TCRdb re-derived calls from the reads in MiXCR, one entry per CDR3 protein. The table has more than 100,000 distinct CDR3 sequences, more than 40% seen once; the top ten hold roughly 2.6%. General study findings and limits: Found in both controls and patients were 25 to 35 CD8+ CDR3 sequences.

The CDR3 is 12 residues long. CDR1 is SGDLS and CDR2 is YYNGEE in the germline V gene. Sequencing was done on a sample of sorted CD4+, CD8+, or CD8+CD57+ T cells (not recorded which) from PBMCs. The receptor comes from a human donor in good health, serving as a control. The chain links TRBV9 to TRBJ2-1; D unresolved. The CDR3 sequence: CAGSVGNNEQFF. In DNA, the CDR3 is TGTGCCGGCAGCGTAGGAAACAATGAGCAGTTCTTC.